Below, 5 T cell receptor beta chains from the same sample are listed, as sequenced in a study of OX40 agonist ivuxolimab in advanced cancers. Generated by immunoSEQ multiplex PCR, the TCRdb table keeps only in-frame clones and is missing some. The data hold 65,000 to 100,000 clones, with 70% to 90% observed a single time. The sample consisted of CD4+ or CD8+ T cells sorted from blood, taken in a trial of the OX40 agonist ivuxolimab. These receptor sequences come from an adult with an advanced solid tumor such as melanoma, head and neck, liver or kidney cancer.

This chain links TRBV6-1 with TRBJ2-3; D perhaps matches TRBD1 (6 bases). V lost 5 bases to trimming and J lost 7 bases, with 19 bases between them. Germline V gene lookup returns CDR1 MNHNS and CDR2 SASEGT. The CDR3 totals 15 residues. CDR3 sequence: CASSRSRDTFNTQYF. In DNA, the CDR3 is TGTGCCAGCAGTCGAAGCCGGGACACCTTTAATACGCAGTATTTT.

The V and J genes are TRBV12-1 and TRBJ1-5. TRBV12-1 is designated a pseudogene. The CDR3 contains 14 residues. This CDR3 is CASSLTCPNQPQHF. The CDR3 DNA follows: TGTGCCAGCAGCCTTACTTGCCCGAATCAGCCCCAGCATTTT.

The sample holds one count of this clone. This chain links TRBV7-8 with TRBJ1-1; D not resolved. The length of the CDR3 is 13 residues. V was clipped by 2 bases and J by 5 bases, with 9 bases between them. Germline V gene sequence: CDR1 SGHVS, CDR2 FQNEAQ. CDR3 sequence reads: CASSLYPRTEAFF. CDR3 DNA sequence: TGTGCCAGCAGCTTATACCCCAGGACTGAAGCTTTCTTT.

This chain uses TRBV6-1 with TRBJ2-7; 7 bases match TRBD2. CDR3 length equals 14 residues. Germline loops: CDR1 MNHNS, CDR2 SASEGT. V trimming: 8 bases; J trimming: 3 bases; junction bases outside the gene matches: 10. CDR3 nucleotide sequence: TGTGCCAGCCGTCTTGGGGGGAGGGACTACGAGCAGTACTTC. The encoded protein is CASRLGGRDYEQYF.

The chain joins TRBV9 to TRBJ2-5; a weak D match, TRBD1 (5 bases). The V gene lost 0 bases and the J gene lost 4 bases, with 7 bases spanning the gap. The CDR3 runs to 13 residues. Germline V gives CDR1 SGDLS, CDR2 YYNGEE. The CDR3 DNA follows: TGTGCCAGCAGCGTAGCAGGGTTAGAGACCCAGTACTTC. It is translated as CASSVAGLETQYF.